This T cell receptor (beta chain) was sequenced during a study of T-cell memory formation after mild COVID-19. Study-wide points: Some clones that responded were present in memory (sampled pre-infection), which suggests cross-reactive memory joined.

Trimming shortened V by 7 bases and J by 0 bases, and 4 bases separated the two germline ends. The CDR3 contains 12 residues. A 5'RACE reaction primed in the constant segment made cDNA libraries of TCR alpha and TCR beta, and these carried sample barcodes and UMIs. TCRdb called the 5' RACE reads again in MiXCR, with one record for every CDR3 protein. The data hold 50,000 or so distinct CDR3 sequences, with approximately 30% observed a single time. With regard to this clonotype: The antigen is unknown.

The receptor's source is a man younger than 35 who had mild COVID-19 (a few samples of this study predate the infection). Cell type and time point are not known. The sequencing sample was made of PBMCs or a T cell subset sorted from them (not recorded which). J is TRBJ2-1 and V is TRBV12-3 or TRBV12-4; no firm D call. Written as DNA, the CDR3 is TGTGCCAGCATCAACTCCTACAATGAGCAGTTCTTC. Encoded protein: CASINSYNEQFF.